This TCR beta chain was retrieved from a study of OX40 agonist ivuxolimab in advanced cancers. This table comes from immunoSEQ multiplex PCR, and its TCRdb copy is limited to in-frame clones, with some not included. Here the sample spans 70,000 to 90,000 clones, about 91% being singletons. This CDR3 contains 13 residues. Germline CDR1 and CDR2: MNHNS and SASEGT. Germline trimming cut 10 bases from V and 1 base from J; bases unmatched to any gene: 4. Only a few counts were recorded for this clone. This chain connects TRBV6-1 to TRBJ2-3; TRBD2 matches at 8 bases. The source is an adult with an advanced solid tumor such as melanoma, head and neck, liver or kidney cancer. This specimen consisted of CD4+ or CD8+ T cells sorted from blood, obtained in a trial of the OX40 agonist ivuxolimab. The CDR3 region has the DNA TGTGCCACCGAGACTAGCGGCACAGATACGCAGTATTTT. Residues: CATETSGTDTQYF.